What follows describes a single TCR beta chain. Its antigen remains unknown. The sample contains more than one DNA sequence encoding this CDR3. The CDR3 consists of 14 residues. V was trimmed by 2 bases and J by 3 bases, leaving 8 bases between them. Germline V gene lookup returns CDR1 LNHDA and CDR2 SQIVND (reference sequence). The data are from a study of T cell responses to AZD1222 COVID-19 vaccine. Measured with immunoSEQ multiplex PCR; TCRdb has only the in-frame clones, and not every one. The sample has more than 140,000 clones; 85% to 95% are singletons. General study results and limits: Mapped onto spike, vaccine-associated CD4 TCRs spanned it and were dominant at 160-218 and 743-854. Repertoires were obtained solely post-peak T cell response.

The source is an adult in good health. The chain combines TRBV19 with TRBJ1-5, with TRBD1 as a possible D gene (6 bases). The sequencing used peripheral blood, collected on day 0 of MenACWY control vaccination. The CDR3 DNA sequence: TGTGCCAGTAGTATAAGGGACACCAATCAGCCCCAGCATTTT. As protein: CASSIRDTNQPQHF. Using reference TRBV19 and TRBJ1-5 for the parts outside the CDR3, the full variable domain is DGGITQSPKYLFRKEGQNVTLSCEQNLNHDAMYWYRQDPGQGLRLIYYSQIVNDFQKGDIAEGYSVSREKKESFPLTVTSAQKNPTAFYLCASSIRDTNQPQHFGDGTRLSIL.